The entry below describes one TCR beta chain. The record originates from a study of blood T cell repertoires in COVID-19. Clones were read by immunoSEQ multiplex PCR, and TCRdb kept only the in-frame ones, dropping some. The sample lists roughly 160,000 clones, around 90% occurring once. This CDR3 spans 15 amino acids. V was trimmed by 4 bases and J by 0 bases, leaving 11 bases between them. Germline CDR1 reads SGHRS; CDR2 reads YFSETQ. Sequencing was done on a sample of peripheral blood. This chain links TRBV5-1 with TRBJ1-5; a weak D match, TRBD1 (5 bases). The source of this sequence is a man in his late teens or twenties with COVID-19, enrolled during active disease. The CDR3 loop is CASSPWGDSNQPQHF. The CDR3 DNA sequence: TGCGCCAGCAGCCCATGGGGGGATAGCAATCAGCCCCAGCATTTT.